This is a list of T cell receptor beta chains from one sample in a study of blood T cell repertoires in COVID-19. Here immunoSEQ multiplex PCR was the method, and the copy in TCRdb shows in-frame clones only, minus some. The table shows 96,000 or so clones, with around 90% occurring only once. Sequencing was carried out using peripheral blood. The source of these receptors is a human donor with COVID-19, enrolled during active disease. The donor label of this sample is uncertain. The CDR3 runs from the conserved cysteine through the conserved F or W. Each record gives: J gene, V gene, D gene, CDR3 protein. A D gene is named only where the DNA matches it firmly.

TRBJ2-7,TRBV3-1/TRBV3-2,NA,CASSQDSRGNEQYF
TRBJ2-4,TRBV27,NA,CASSFSDGGGTKNIQYF
TRBJ2-7,TRBV19,NA,CASSMSQSYEQYF
TRBJ1-1,TRBV23-1,NA,CASSPRCPPLGGNNTEAFF
TRBJ1-1,TRBV5-1,TRBD1,CASSLEGQRTEAFF
TRBJ1-2,TRBV5-5,NA,CASSLESGGFGYTF
TRBJ1-2,TRBV7-9,NA,CASHAGGIDYGYTF
TRBJ1-5,TRBV5-6,TRBD1,CASSQGQGNQPQHF
TRBJ2-7,TRBV6-5,TRBD1,CASSFRDRPTYEQYF
TRBJ1-3,TRBV4-1,NA,CASSPHLRGNTGNTIYF
TRBJ2-5,TRBV4-1,NA,CASSQDLASEGQETQYF
TRBJ1-1,TRBV14,NA,CASSQDLGSTAFF
TRBJ1-1,TRBV20-1,NA,CSATMNTEAFF
TRBJ2-1,TRBV4-1,TRBD1,CASSHGQGPYNEQFF
TRBJ2-5,TRBV7-8,TRBD1,CASSLRGQGEETQYF
TRBJ2-5,TRBV4-1,TRBD1,CASSQGDRGGRETQYF
TRBJ2-3,TRBV6-2/TRBV6-3,TRBD1,CASSYFGTGATDTQYF
TRBJ2-7,TRBV4-2,TRBD2,CASSQDRMRGGYEQYF
TRBJ2-5,TRBV10-3,TRBD1,CAISEGTGTGRGETQYF
TRBJ2-7,TRBV11-2,NA,CASSLEGGSSYEQYF
TRBJ1-5,TRBV30,NA,CAFTNGGGQPQHF
TRBJ2-5,TRBV6-5,NA,CASDRGRETQYF
TRBJ1-3,TRBV30,NA,CAWSAGRNTIYF
TRBJ1-1,TRBV10-3,NA,CAIRAGSNTEAFF
TRBJ1-1,TRBV18,NA,CASSPRAGGGTEAFF
TRBJ2-7,TRBV12-3/TRBV12-4,NA,CASSYDTYEQYF
TRBJ2-7,TRBV3-1/TRBV3-2,TRBD2,CASSQSITSSGGGYEQYF
TRBJ2-2,TRBV7-3,NA,CASSSPAGAPNTGELFF
TRBJ2-7,TRBV6-1,TRBD2,CASSEAPAGGYEQYF
TRBJ1-6,TRBV28,TRBD1,CASSLRKGTEYNSPLHF
TRBJ2-2,TRBV29-1,NA,CSVGRGATNTGELFF
TRBJ2-2,TRBV11-2,NA,CASSLTRRDSGELFF
TRBJ2-5,TRBV18,NA,CASSPGGYQETQYF
TRBJ1-4,TRBV6-2/TRBV6-3,TRBD1,CASSQPGQSNEKLFF
TRBJ2-7,TRBV19,TRBD1,CASSTRGWAEQYF
TRBJ1-1,TRBV29-1,NA,CSVDRGTEAFF
TRBJ1-2,TRBV5-6,NA,CASSLAGTQSYGYTF
TRBJ2-5,TRBV5-1,TRBD1,CASSFPVYSPGQFGETQYF
TRBJ1-2,TRBV2,TRBD1,CASSVTGDSRYTF